The sequence of this T cell receptor (beta chain) was determined in a study of T cells in Graves' hyperthyroidism and ophthalmopathy. Amplification targeted TCR beta CDR3 regions from RNA transcripts. First-round RT-PCR targeting the TCR CDR3 was performed with the HTBI primer set. TCRdb passed the multiplex PCR reads through MiXCR, listing each CDR3 protein once. The sample has 400,000 to 500,000 distinct CDR3 sequences, about an eighth seen once. The trim removed 1 base at V and 0 bases at J, leaving 5 bases unmatched. The CDR3 totals 17 residues. CDR1 and CDR2 (germline): SGHVS, FQNEAQ. General study points: In blood, most of the thyroid clonotypes expanded above 0.001 were also present.

Comments on this clonotype: Its antigen remains unidentified.

Newly diagnosed patients aged 18 to 65 had hyperthyroidism of under 2 months' duration. Diagnostic decisions used clinical symptoms, serum thyroxine and TRAb, thyroid ultrasound and orbital computed tomography. The PBMCs were taken from approximately 11 ml of fresh peripheral blood. The V and J genes are TRBV7-8 and TRBJ2-7, with TRBD2 matching 11 bases. Sequenced: blood. This receptor was taken from a woman aged 18-29 years with Graves' hyperthyroidism. CDR3 in amino acids: CASSLVVAGGSSYEQYF. The CDR3 nucleotides read TGTGCCAGCAGCTTAGTAGTAGCGGGAGGGAGCTCCTACGAGCAGTACTTC.